The 32 T cell receptor beta chains below were found in one sample sequenced in a study of T cells in Graves' hyperthyroidism and ophthalmopathy. RNA transcripts were the template for amplifying TCR beta CDR3 regions. The TCR CDR3 first-round RT-PCR relied on the HTBI primer set. TCRdb fed the multiplex PCR reads into MiXCR, producing one record per CDR3 protein. The sample has 700,000 to 950,000 distinct CDR3 sequences, just over 35% seen once. The sequencing sample was made of blood. Receptors originate from a woman in her thirties or forties with Graves' hyperthyroidism.

This clonotype was seen only a few times. This chain joins TRBV7-2 and TRBJ2-2, with 8 bases matching TRBD2. The junction had 16 bases not matched to a gene; V was cut back by 6 bases and J by 7 bases. There are 17 residues in the CDR3. Germline CDR1 SGHTA, CDR2 FQGNSA. Here the CDR3 DNA reads TGTGCCAGCAGTTACTCTTTTGCGGGGGGCGTGGGCGGGGAGCTGTTTTTT. It encodes CASSYSFAGGVGGELFF. Drawing the rest from reference TRBV7-2 and TRBJ2-2, the complete variable domain is GAGVSQSPSNKVTEKGKDVELRCDPISGHTALYWYRQSLGQGLEFLIYFQGNSAPDKSGLPSDRFSAERTGGSVSTLTIQRTQQEDSAVYLCASSYSFAGGVGGELFFGEGSRLTVL.

The CDR3 region is CSLAGSNQPQHF. CDR3 sequence (DNA): TGCAGCTTAGCGGGCAGCAATCAGCCCCAGCATTTT. This chain joins TRBV29-1 and TRBJ1-5; D is undetermined. The CDR3 runs 12 residues. CDR1 is SQVTM and CDR2 is ANQGSEA in the germline V gene. Trimming left V 8 bases short and J 1 base short, with 9 bases between.

This clonotype was detected ten times or more. The chain couples TRBV20-1 to TRBJ2-7, with TRBD2 as a possible D gene (5 bases). The length of the CDR3 is 11 residues. V lost 3 bases, J lost 4 bases, and 7 bases lay in between. Germline lookup yields CDR1 DFQATT and CDR2 SNEGSKA (reference sequence). The CDR3 is CSASGEYEQYF. The DNA for the CDR3 is TGCAGTGCTAGCGGGGAATACGAGCAGTACTTC.

Points on this clonotype: The conserved final phenylalanine or tryptophan is absent from the CDR3, which likely points to a read error. The chain joins TRBV7-2 to TRBJ1-2; D is perhaps TRBD1 (5 bases). There are 15 residues in the CDR3. Trimming cost V 5 bases and J 3 bases, with 16 bases left between them. Germline V gene lookup returns CDR1 SGHTA and CDR2 FQGNSA. DNA of the CDR3: TGTGCCAGCAGCCCCGTTACGACAGTAGACTATGGCTACACCTCC. It yields the protein CASSPVTTVDYGYTS.

The chain employs TRBV10-1 and TRBJ1-2; the match to TRBD1 covers 10 bases. CDR3 size: 15 residues. V dropped 3 bases and J dropped 7; count of bases not matched to a gene: 8. Germline V gene lookup returns CDR1 WNHNN and CDR2 SYGVQD (reference sequence). The CDR3 is CASSEVLDRGLGYTF. The CDR3 DNA sequence: TGCGCCAGCAGTGAAGTCCTCGACAGGGGGCTTGGCTACACCTTC.

The V call is TRBV29-1, the J call TRBJ1-1; D gene uncertain. There are 12 residues in the CDR3. Trimming stripped 0 bases from V and 6 bases from J, with 8 bases between. Looked up from germline, CDR1 is SQVTM and CDR2 is ANQGSEA. CDR3 in DNA: TGCAGCGTTGAAGAGGTCGCCGCTGAAGCTTTCTTT. Protein sequence: CSVEEVAAEAFF.

Note on this clonotype: One junction end does not reproduce the germline sequence, and a read error may be involved. The chain uses TRBV10-3 and TRBJ2-3; D may be TRBD2 (5 bases). The CDR3 is 14 amino acids. Germline CDR1 ENHRY, CDR2 SYGVKD. CDR3 region: CASSELAFTDTQYF. CDR3 bases: TGTGCCAGCAGTGAGCTAGCCTTCACAGATACGCAGTATTTT.

J is TRBJ2-7 and V is TRBV3-1; D is perhaps TRBD2 (6 bases). Trimming shortened V by 4 bases and J by 5 bases, and 15 bases separated the two germline ends. The CDR3 is 14 amino acids. CDR1 is LGHDT and CDR2 is YNNKEL in the germline V gene (reference sequence). CDR3 sequence reads: CASSRGAGKDEQYF. CDR3 sequence (DNA): TGTGCCAGCAGCCGCGGGGCCGGGAAGGACGAGCAGTACTTC.

This clonotype was detected a few times. This chain connects TRBV7-9 to TRBJ2-5, with 12 bases matching TRBD2. This CDR3 has 18 amino acids. Trimming at V came to 4 bases and at J to 7 bases, leaving 16 bases not matched to a gene. CDR1 SEHNR and CDR2 FQNEAQ come from the germline V gene (reference sequence). Here the CDR3 reads CASSSSTSGGDNSWTQYF. The CDR3 DNA reads as TGTGCCAGCAGCTCCTCGACTAGCGGGGGAGACAATTCGTGGACCCAGTACTTC.

This chain joins TRBV11-1 and TRBJ2-7, with D unresolved. This CDR3 spans 14 amino acids. Germline V gives CDR1 SGHAT, CDR2 FQDESV (reference sequence). With 2 bases removed from V and 4 bases from J, the gap between germline ends came to 12 bases. This chain's CDR3 is CASSLWSGRYEQYF. CDR3 nucleotide sequence: TGTGCCAGCAGCTTATGGTCCGGGCGGTACGAGCAGTACTTC. Complete variable domain (other parts from reference TRBV11-1 and TRBJ2-7): EAEVAQSPRYKITEKSQAVAFWCDPISGHATLYWYRQILGQGPELLVQFQDESVVDDSQLPKDRFSAERLKGVDSTLKIQPAELGDSAMYLCASSLWSGRYEQYFGPGTRLTVT.

V usage is TRBV20-1 and J usage is TRBJ1-3; no definite D call. V lost 0 bases, J lost 6 bases, and 12 bases lay in between. The CDR3 covers 14 residues. Germline CDR1 DFQATT, CDR2 SNEGSKA (reference sequence). The CDR3 reads CSARDNEVANTIYF. Here the CDR3 DNA reads TGCAGTGCTAGAGATAATGAGGTGGCAAACACCATATATTTT.

Only one count was recorded for this clonotype. J is TRBJ1-4 and V is TRBV5-1, with D maybe TRBD1 (6 bases). CDR1 SGHRS and CDR2 YFSETQ come from the germline V gene. Trimming removed 5 bases at V and 2 bases at J, with 13 bases between. The CDR3 is made up of 15 amino acids. CDR3 bases: TGCGCCAGCAGGGACGGGAGGGGGACTAATGAAAAACTGTTTTTT. The encoded protein is CASRDGRGTNEKLFF.

The rearrangement joins TRBV28 to TRBJ2-5; TRBD2 agrees at 9 bases. J lost 5 bases, V lost 6 bases, and 13 bases had no gene match. CDR1 and CDR2 (germline): MDHEN, SYDVKM. The CDR3 totals 16 residues. The CDR3 loop reads CASSQTPGTSKETQYF. In nucleotides, the CDR3 is TGTGCCAGCAGCCAAACCCCCGGGACTAGCAAGGAGACCCAGTACTTC.

Notes on this clonotype: One end of the junction fails to match germline, which may point to a read error. This chain links TRBV6-5 with TRBJ1-2, with D unresolved. Germline CDR1 MNHEY, CDR2 SVGAGI. This CDR3 has 11 residues. CDR3: CACSLGYGYTF. The CDR3 nucleotides are TGTGCCTGCAGTTTAGGCTATGGCTACACCTTC.

This clonotype has more than one count but fewer than ten. This chain connects TRBV20-1 to TRBJ2-6; D is uncertain. V shed 5 bases and J shed 4 bases, with 12 bases lying between them. CDR1 is DFQATT, CDR2 SNEGSKA, per germline (reference sequence). CDR3 length equals 14 residues. CDR3 in DNA: TGCAGTGCTCGAGGCGCCGAGGGGGCCAACGTCCTGACTTTC. Protein product: CSARGAEGANVLTF.

This rearrangement joins TRBV7-2 to TRBJ2-7; TRBD1 matches 11 bases. V was pared by 5 bases and J by 0 bases, with 9 bases of the junction left unmatched. The V gene's germline CDR1 is SGHTA and CDR2 FQGNSA. The CDR3 loop spans 17 amino acids. As DNA, the CDR3 is TGTGCCAGCAGCGGGGGGTACGGGACAGGGGGCTCCTACGAGCAGTACTTC. It yields the protein CASSGGYGTGGSYEQYF.

The V call is TRBV11-3, the J call TRBJ1-2; D ambiguous. V gave up 1 base and J gave up 4 bases, with 13 bases separating them. Germline V CDR1 and CDR2: SGHNT, YENEEA. The CDR3 sequence is 15 residues long. CDR3 DNA sequence: TGTGCCAGCAGCTTAGCGGGCAGAGTAATCTATGGCTACACCTTC. Its translation: CASSLAGRVIYGYTF.

In this sample, this clonotype turned up a few times. The rearrangement links TRBV6-4 to TRBJ2-6, with D possibly matching TRBD1 (5 bases). The CDR3 sequence is 15 residues long. V shed 7 bases and J shed 4 bases, with 14 bases lying between them. Germline V gene sequence: CDR1 MRHNA, CDR2 SNTAGT. For the CDR3, the DNA is TGTGCCAGCAAAATCTCAGGGTCAGGGGCCAACGTCCTGACTTTC. Amino acids: CASKISGSGANVLTF.

The rearrangement links TRBV25-1 to TRBJ2-3, with 8 bases that match TRBD2. The ends lost 1 base at V and 5 bases at J; junction bases unmatched: 14. CDR1 is MGHDK and CDR2 is SYGVNS in the germline V gene. This CDR3 comprises 18 residues. CDR3 coding DNA: TGTGCCAGCAGTGAATTTGGTGGTAGCGGGACACTCAAAGATACGCAGTATTTT. This codes for CASSEFGGSGTLKDTQYF.

The J gene is TRBJ1-1, the V gene TRBV6-5, with D unresolved. The germline V and J ends were trimmed by 2 bases and 0 bases, with 7 bases remaining between them. This CDR3 has 14 residues. The germline V gene encodes CDR1 MNHEY and CDR2 SVGAGI. CDR3 protein: CASSYGVLNTEAFF. The CDR3 bases are TGTGCCAGCAGTTACGGGGTTCTGAACACTGAAGCTTTCTTT.

There are a few counts of this clonotype. The chain is built from TRBV12-5 and TRBJ2-7; 9 positions match TRBD1. The CDR3 is 16 residues long. V gave up 4 bases and J gave up 6 bases; unmatched junction bases: 13. CDR1 and CDR2 (germline): LGHNT, FRNRAP. The CDR3 DNA reads as TGTGCTAGTGGTTGGGTGATTCCGGGACAGGGCGGCGAGCAGTACTTC. As protein: CASGWVIPGQGGEQYF. Filled out from reference TRBV12-5 and TRBJ2-7, the complete variable domain reads DARVTQTPRHKVTEMGQEVTMRCQPILGHNTVFWYRQTMMQGLELLAYFRNRAPLDDSGMPKDRFSAEMPDATLATLKIQPSEPRDSAVYFCASGWVIPGQGGEQYFGPGTRLTVT.

This clonotype appeared many times. The chain combines TRBV6-5 with TRBJ1-5; 7 positions match TRBD1. V shed 5 bases and J 8 bases; nucleotides not matched to a gene: 6. The CDR3 consists of 13 residues. The germline V gene encodes CDR1 MNHEY and CDR2 SVGAGI. The CDR3 spells CASSRTGEEPQHF. The CDR3 bases are TGTGCCAGCAGTCGGACAGGAGAGGAGCCCCAGCATTTT.

V usage is TRBV20-1 and J usage is TRBJ2-1; the D gene is possibly TRBD2 (6 bases). Germline CDR1 reads DFQATT; CDR2 reads SNEGSKA (reference sequence). The CDR3 covers 12 residues. V lost 3 bases and J lost 8, with 11 bases in between. CDR3 DNA sequence: TGCAGTGCTAGCGCGGGAAGGGATGAGCAGTTCTTC. It is translated as CSASAGRDEQFF.

This clonotype has only a few counts. The chain joins TRBV12-3 or TRBV12-4 to TRBJ1-6; no reliable D call. CDR3 length: 12 residues. V lost 4 bases to trimming and J lost 7 bases, with 5 bases between them. CDR3 coding DNA: TGTGCCAGCAGTTCCATAAATTCACCCCTCCACTTT. Amino acids: CASSSINSPLHF.

Many counts were recorded for this clonotype. The chain joins TRBV10-3 to TRBJ1-1, with 7 nucleotides matching TRBD1. The junction had 5 bases not matched to a gene; V was cut back by 3 bases and J by 4 bases. Looked up from germline, CDR1 is ENHRY and CDR2 is SYGVKD. The CDR3 loop spans 14 amino acids. In DNA, the CDR3 is TGTGCCATCAGTGACCTTGACAGGGCCACTGAAGCTTTCTTT. Its protein is CAISDLDRATEAFF.

The chain joins TRBV20-1 to TRBJ2-5, with D possibly matching TRBD2 (6 bases). Germline CDR1 DFQATT, CDR2 SNEGSKA (reference sequence). V lost 3 bases to trimming and J lost 7 bases, with 24 bases between them. The CDR3 spans 16 residues. CDR3 in amino acids: CSASSGAGRRWGTQYF. The CDR3 coding sequence is TGCAGTGCTAGCTCGGGCGCGGGGAGGCGGTGGGGGACCCAGTACTTC.

Comment on this clonotype: The germline gene is not matched at one end of the junction; a read error may be the cause. The rearrangement uses TRBV24-1 and TRBJ1-5; D is possibly TRBD1 (6 bases). The CDR3 consists of 18 residues. From germline, CDR1 is KGHDR and CDR2 SFDVKD. CDR3 residues: CASSLVGTYVYSNQPQHF. The CDR3 DNA reads as TGTGCCAGCAGTTTAGTCGGGACATATGTTTATAGCAATCAGCCCCAGCATTTT.

A single count supports this clonotype. This clone may be a read error of a much larger clone one base away. The rearrangement uses TRBV7-8 and TRBJ1-2, with D unclear. CDR3 length: 14 amino acids. From germline, CDR1 is SGHVS and CDR2 FQNEAQ. Trimming left V 5 bases short and J 4 bases short, with 14 bases between. The CDR3 coding sequence is TGTGCCAGCAGCCCGGGAAAGGCCTTCTATGGCTACACCTTC. Its protein is CASSPGKAFYGYTF.

This clonotype was seen a few times. The chain employs TRBV20-1 and TRBJ1-4; the match to TRBD1 covers 8 bases. V trimming: 5 bases; J trimming: 3 bases; junction bases outside the gene matches: 5. Per the germline V gene, CDR1 is DFQATT and CDR2 is SNEGSKA (reference sequence). The CDR3 sequence is 14 residues long. DNA for the CDR3: TGCAGTGCTGCTCAGGGGGCGGCTAATGAAAAACTGTTTTTT. It specifies CSAAQGAANEKLFF.

The V gene is TRBV2, the J gene TRBJ2-1, with 7 bases matching TRBD2. Looked up from germline, CDR1 is SNHLY and CDR2 is FYNNEI. CDR3 length: 14 residues. Unmatched junction bases numbered 5, after V lost 4 bases and J lost 5 bases. CDR3 sequence: CASSGGLVDNEQFF. CDR3 nucleotides: TGTGCCAGCAGTGGAGGACTAGTAGACAATGAGCAGTTCTTC.

This clonotype was observed many times. CDR3 nucleotide sequence: TGTGCCAGTAGTATCCCGGGACAGGGAATACCACCCCTCCACTTT. This gives the protein CASSIPGQGIPPLHF. This chain joins TRBV19 and TRBJ1-6; 9 positions agree with TRBD1. CDR1 is LNHDA, CDR2 SQIVND, per germline (reference sequence). The CDR3 loop spans 15 amino acids. With V trimmed by 3 bases and J by 11 bases, 8 bases remained unmatched.

This clonotype was counted between two and nine times. The chain is built from TRBV24-1 and TRBJ2-5; 12 nucleotides agree with TRBD2. The CDR3 consists of 14 residues. Trimming at V came to 4 bases and at J to 8 bases, leaving 4 bases not matched to a gene. The germline CDR1 and CDR2 sequences are KGHDR and SFDVKD. CDR3 nucleotide sequence: TGTGCCACCAGTGAGTGGGGACTAGCGGGTACCCAGTACTTC. It specifies CATSEWGLAGTQYF.